The 14 T cell receptor beta chains given below trace back to one sample, sequenced in a study of cytomegalovirus exposure and HLA in healthy donors. The study ran its PCR with 60 Vbeta and 13 Jbeta primers. Method: immunoSEQ multiplex PCR; TCRdb's copy keeps in-frame clones and lacks some. The sample yields some 200,000 clones, around 76% seen once. The source material was PBMCs. The receptors shown here come from a man aged 18 to 30 in good health and CMV-seronegative.

The CDR3, as DNA: TGTGCCAGCAGCTTCGGGACTAGCGGAAACTACGAGCAGTACTTC. Protein product: CASSFGTSGNYEQYF. The chain combines TRBV7-6 with TRBJ2-7; 11 positions agree with TRBD2. The germline CDR1 and CDR2 sequences are SGHVS and FNYEAQ. The J segment lost 3 bases and the V segment lost 3 bases, leaving 4 bases of the junction unmatched. The CDR3 totals 15 residues. Full variable domain (missing parts from reference TRBV7-6 and TRBJ2-7): GAGVSQSPRYKVTKRGQDVALRCDPISGHVSLYWYRQALGQGPEFLTYFNYEAQQDKSGLPNDRFSAERPEGSISTLTIQRTEQRDSAMYRCASSFGTSGNYEQYFGPGTRLTVT.

This clone was detected a few times. The genes are TRBV27 and TRBJ1-6, with D tentatively TRBD1 (6 bases). V was pared by 6 bases and J by 7 bases, with 10 bases between. Germline V CDR1 and CDR2: MNHEY, SMNVEV (reference sequence). The CDR3 loop spans 13 amino acids. In DNA form, the CDR3 reads TGTGCCAGCAGGTGGGACATAAATTCACCCCTCCACTTT. This sequence encodes CASRWDINSPLHF.

This chain connects TRBV25-1 to TRBJ2-7; D may be TRBD1 (6 bases). Trimming took off 5 bases at V and 5 bases at J, with 13 bases between the two ends. Germline CDR1 MGHDK, CDR2 SYGVNS. The CDR3 spans 13 residues. The CDR3: CASSQGWGNEQYF. The CDR3, as DNA: TGTGCCAGCAGTCAGGGGTGGGGGAACGAGCAGTACTTC.

This clone has a handful of counts. This sequence joins TRBV6-1 and TRBJ2-7; TRBD1 matches at 9 bases. This CDR3 spans 14 amino acids. V was clipped by 2 bases and J by 7 bases; unmatched bases: 6. Germline V gene sequence: CDR1 MNHNS, CDR2 SASEGT. As DNA, the CDR3 is TGTGCCAGCAGTGAATCTGTGACAGGGGGGGAGCAGTACTTC. Its translation is CASSESVTGGEQYF.

DNA for the CDR3: TGTGCCAGCAGTCCAGGGACTAGAGGTTACAATGAGCAGTTCTTC. Protein: CASSPGTRGYNEQFF. The gene calls are TRBV7-9 and TRBJ2-1; 8 nucleotides match TRBD2. This CDR3 contains 15 residues. V trimming: 6 bases; J trimming: 4 bases; junction bases outside the gene matches: 8. Germline CDR1 and CDR2: SEHNR and FQNEAQ (reference sequence). The full variable domain, its missing parts supplied by reference TRBV7-9 and TRBJ2-1, is DTGVSQNPRHKITKRGQNVTFRCDPISEHNRLYWYRQTLGQGPEFLTYFQNEAQLEKSRLLSDRFSAERPKGSFSTLEIQRTEQGDSAMYLCASSPGTRGYNEQFFGPGTRLTVL.

There are a few counts of this clone. V and J are TRBV5-5 and TRBJ1-1; TRBD1 agrees at 9 bases. The V gene's germline CDR1 is SGHKS and CDR2 YYEKEE (reference sequence). Trimming at V came to 5 bases and at J to 3 bases, leaving 2 bases not matched to a gene. This CDR3 has 13 amino acids. The CDR3 DNA reads as TGTGCCAGCAGTTGGACAGGGGACACTGAAGCTTTCTTT. It is translated as CASSWTGDTEAFF.

The V gene is TRBV7-9, the J gene TRBJ2-7, with D possibly matching TRBD2 (5 bases). The CDR3 runs to 14 residues. Germline V gives CDR1 SEHNR, CDR2 FQNEAQ (reference sequence). Trimming shortened V by 5 bases and J by 2 bases, and 13 bases separated the two germline ends. The CDR3 is CASSPRTGAYEQYF. The CDR3 bases are TGTGCCAGCAGCCCGAGGACTGGGGCCTACGAGCAGTACTTC.

This clone was seen once. The chain combines TRBV7-2 with TRBJ2-1; D is ambiguous. V lost 4 bases and J lost 8, with 9 bases in between. Germline V gene sequence: CDR1 SGHTA, CDR2 FQGNSA. The CDR3 runs to 12 residues. CDR3 sequence reads: CASSSMRYEQFF. CDR3 nucleotide sequence: TGTGCCAGCAGCTCAATGAGGTATGAGCAGTTCTTC. The full variable domain, with the rest looked up from reference TRBV7-2 and TRBJ2-1, is GAGVSQSPSNKVTEKGKDVELRCDPISGHTALYWYRQSLGQGLEFLIYFQGNSAPDKSGLPSDRFSAERTGGSVSTLTIQRTQQEDSAVYLCASSSMRYEQFFGPGTRLTVL.

The CDR3 DNA sequence: TGTGCCAGCATGTCGGGAACAGACTCCTACGAGCAGTACTTC. Translated: CASMSGTDSYEQYF. V and J are TRBV18 and TRBJ2-7, with TRBD2 as a possible D gene (5 bases). The CDR3 sequence is 14 residues long. Germline CDR1 KGHSH, CDR2 LQKENI. With 8 bases removed from V and 0 bases from J, the gap between germline ends came to 14 bases.

The J gene is TRBJ1-3, the V gene TRBV7-9; D is ambiguous. CDR3 length: 15 residues. Germline CDR1 SEHNR, CDR2 FQNEAQ (reference sequence). Deletions cut 5 bases from V and 0 bases from J, with 11 bases between. The CDR3 DNA follows: TGTGCCAGCAGCCCGAGGGAGAGCTCTGGAAACACCATATATTTT. As protein: CASSPRESSGNTIYF. The entire variable domain, with the rest obtained from reference TRBV7-9 and TRBJ1-3, is as follows: DTGVSQNPRHKITKRGQNVTFRCDPISEHNRLYWYRQTLGQGPEFLTYFQNEAQLEKSRLLSDRFSAERPKGSFSTLEIQRTEQGDSAMYLCASSPRESSGNTIYFGEGSWLTVV.

This rearrangement joins TRBV2 to TRBJ1-5, with 9 positions matching TRBD1. This CDR3 contains 13 residues. CDR1 SNHLY and CDR2 FYNNEI come from the germline V gene. The V segment lost 6 bases and the J segment 7 bases; nucleotides outside the gene matches: 4. This CDR3 reads CASRDRGWQPQHF. The CDR3 nucleotides are TGTGCCAGCAGGGACAGGGGTTGGCAGCCCCAGCATTTT. Full variable domain (outside the CDR3, taken from reference TRBV2 and TRBJ1-5): EPEVTQTPSHQVTQMGQEVILRCVPISNHLYFYWYRQILGQKVEFLVSFYNNEISEKSEIFDDQFSVERPDGSNFTLKIRSTKLEDSAMYFCASRDRGWQPQHFGDGTRLSIL.

This chain's CDR3 is CASSWTVIRSYNEQFF. As DNA, the CDR3 is TGCGCCAGCAGCTGGACAGTGATCCGATCCTACAATGAGCAGTTCTTC. V is TRBV5-1 and J is TRBJ2-1, with a tentative D call TRBD1 (6 bases). CDR1 and CDR2 (germline): SGHRS, YFSETQ. Deletions cut 3 bases from V and 1 base from J, with 14 bases between. This CDR3 spans 16 amino acids.

The chain combines TRBV5-1 with TRBJ2-1; TRBD2 aligns across 7 bases. Trimming removed 2 bases from V and 6 bases from J; junction bases left unmatched: 5. CDR3 length equals 14 residues. CDR1 and CDR2 from the germline V gene are SGHRS and YFSETQ. The CDR3 DNA is TGCGCCAGCAGCTTACGGACTAGTCTCAATGAGCAGTTCTTC. Residues: CASSLRTSLNEQFF.

The rearrangement uses TRBV2 and TRBJ2-7; 9 bases match TRBD1. Losses at the gene ends were 6 bases for V and 3 bases for J; bases not matched to a gene: 9. The germline gives CDR1 SNHLY, CDR2 FYNNEI. The CDR3 is made up of 15 amino acids. CDR3 in amino acids: CASSPPGQGRYEQYF. CDR3 nucleotide sequence: TGTGCCAGCAGCCCTCCGGGACAGGGCCGCTACGAGCAGTACTTC.